Presented here are 32 T cell receptor beta chains from one specimen sequenced in a study of tumor and adjacent non-tumor tissue in lung cancer. The library came from three nested PCR rounds adapted from ARM-PCR protocols. MiXCR, applied by TCRdb to the multiplex PCR reads, yields one record per CDR3 protein. The table records some 100,000 distinct CDR3 sequences, approximately 60% of them present only once. No cell sorting was done before RNA was extracted from the tissue. More than 3 cm separated this lung sample from the edge of the tumor. Material for sequencing was distant non-tumor lung tissue. These receptors all come from a man aged 25-45 years with non-small cell lung cancer.

Points on this clonotype: It is likely a read error, because the conserved phenylalanine at the end of the CDR3 is missing. The chain couples TRBV12-3 or TRBV12-4 to TRBJ1-4; no reliable D call. V was trimmed by 8 bases and J by 10 bases, leaving 20 bases between them. The CDR3 consists of 14 residues. CDR3 DNA: TGTGCCAGCGCGATCCCGCGGTCGGATGGAAAACTGTTTATT. It specifies CASAIPRSDGKLFI.

As to this clonotype: A much bigger clone sits one base away, suggesting this may be a read error. The V call is TRBV12-3 or TRBV12-4, the J call TRBJ2-3; D unresolved. The CDR3 contains 11 residues. CDR3 amino acids: CASSLRDMQYF. For the CDR3, the DNA is TGTGCCAGCAGTTTAAGGGATATGCAGTATTTT.

Remarks on this clonotype: No conserved phenylalanine or tryptophan is present at the end of the CDR3, so a read error is the likely explanation. This chain links TRBV12-3 or TRBV12-4 with TRBJ2-2, with D hard to call. This CDR3 is 11 amino acids long. Between the trimmed V and J ends, which lost 10 bases and 9 bases, there was a span of 12 bases. CDR3 amino acids: CAISVRRELFI. The CDR3 DNA is TGTGCCATCAGCGTAAGGCGGGAGCTGTTTATT.

Remarks on this clonotype: In this CDR3 the conserved last residue, phenylalanine or tryptophan, is missing, so a read error is likely. J is TRBJ2-7 and V is TRBV20-1; D is uncertain. V dropped 3 bases and J dropped 9 bases, with 18 bases sitting between them. CDR3 length: 13 amino acids. Germline CDR1 DFQATT, CDR2 SNEGSKA (reference sequence). The CDR3 region is CSARTSMRHVQYS. CDR3 sequence (DNA): TGCAGTGCTAGGACCTCTATGAGGCACGTGCAGTACTCC.

Concerning this clonotype itself: A much more abundant neighbour one base away suggests this may be a read error. The chain uses TRBV7-3 and TRBJ2-1; no reliable D call. V was clipped by 5 bases and J by 4 bases, with 9 bases between them. The CDR3 is made up of 13 amino acids. Germline values: CDR1 SGHTA, CDR2 FQGTGA. The CDR3 loop is CASSEYIYNEQFF. Written as DNA, the CDR3 is TGTGCCAGCAGCGAGTACATATACAATGAGCAGTTCTTC.

This sequence joins TRBV19 and TRBJ2-2; 8 bases align to TRBD2. Germline V gene lookup returns CDR1 LNHDA and CDR2 SQIVND (reference sequence). The CDR3 has 16 residues. After removal of 3 bases from V and 9 bases from J, the junction contained 12 bases not matched to a gene. DNA of the CDR3: TGTGCCAGTAGTATCCGCGCGGGGGGCCCAACCCGGGAGCTGTTTTTT. This encodes CASSIRAGGPTRELFF.

The chain links TRBV5-4 to TRBJ2-5; no reliable D call. Germline CDR1 reads SGHNT; CDR2 reads YYREEE (reference sequence). Trimming shortened V by 8 bases and J by 1 base, and 21 bases separated the two germline ends. This CDR3 contains 16 residues. The CDR3 DNA reads as TGTGCCAGTAGGCTGTGGGGTACTGGGATCCAAGAGACCCAGTACTTC. Amino acid sequence: CASRLWGTGIQETQYF.

Turning to this clonotype: In this CDR3 the conserved last residue, phenylalanine or tryptophan, is missing, so a read error is likely. The genes are TRBV5-5 and TRBJ1-6; no clear D gene. CDR1 is SGHKS, CDR2 YYEKEE, per germline (reference sequence). CDR3 length: 17 amino acids. CDR3 sequence: CASSLVERSSYNSALHS. As DNA, the CDR3 is TGTGCCAGCAGCTTGGTGGAGAGAAGCTCCTATAATTCAGCCCTCCACTCT.

This clonotype was seen at least ten times. The V and J genes are TRBV6-2 or TRBV6-3 and TRBJ1-5; D remains ambiguous. The CDR3 consists of 14 residues. V shed 6 bases and J shed 7 bases, with 16 bases lying between them. The germline gives CDR1 MNHEY, CDR2 SVGEGT. CDR3 bases: TGTGCCAGCAGACTACCCGGGAACGGACAGCCCCAGCATTTT. This translates into CASRLPGNGQPQHF.

This clonotype showed up just a few times. This rearrangement joins TRBV18 to TRBJ2-4, with 8 bases fitting TRBD1. CDR1 and CDR2 (germline): KGHSH, LQKENI. J gave up 5 bases and V 3 bases, and 6 bases lay outside the gene matches. CDR3 size: 15 residues. The CDR3: CASSPLDREENIQYF. The DNA of the CDR3 is TGTGCCAGCTCACCCCTGGACAGGGAGGAAAACATTCAGTACTTC.

Concerning this clonotype: One junction end disagrees with the germline gene, perhaps due to a read error. This chain uses TRBV9 with TRBJ2-2; D is ambiguous. Germline V lookup: CDR1 SGDLS, CDR2 YYNGEE. The CDR3 sequence is 15 residues long. The CDR3 DNA sequence: TGTGTCAGCAGCGTGTTCTGCGCGAACACCGGGGAGCTGTTTTTT. Translating it yields CVSSVFCANTGELFF.

This clonotype appeared a few times. The chain uses TRBV7-8 and TRBJ1-6; unclear D gene. The CDR3 length is 16 residues. Germline assignment: CDR1 SGHVS and CDR2 FQNEAQ. The ends were cut back, 1 base at V and 9 bases at J, with 16 bases in the middle. The CDR3 protein is CASSLDRTVLGSPLHF. The CDR3, as DNA: TGTGCCAGCAGCTTAGATCGTACAGTTCTGGGTTCACCCCTCCACTTT.

As for this clonotype: This may stem from a read error, because a much larger clone lies one nucleotide away. This chain uses TRBV29-1 with TRBJ1-1; TRBD1 might be the D (5 bases). This CDR3 has 11 amino acids. Per germline, CDR1 SQVTM and CDR2 ANQGSEA. Trimming cost V 8 bases and J 11 bases, with 18 bases left between them. The CDR3 loop reads CSRLGLGVAFF. The CDR3 region has the DNA TGCAGCAGGTTAGGCTTAGGGGTGGCTTTCTTT.

Many counts were recorded for this clonotype. J is TRBJ2-7 and V is TRBV10-2; 8 bases agree with TRBD2. Germline CDR1 and CDR2: WSHSY and SAAADI. The V segment lost 6 bases and the J segment 5 bases; nucleotides outside the gene matches: 3. CDR3 length: 12 residues. CDR3 in DNA: TGCGCCAGCAGCGGACTAGCTGACGAGCAGTACTTC. Amino acids: CASSGLADEQYF.

This clonotype turned up a few times. The rearrangement uses TRBV18 and TRBJ2-7; no reliable D call. V was trimmed by 3 bases and J by 0 bases, leaving 9 bases between them. Germline CDR1 is KGHSH and CDR2 is LQKENI. The CDR3 sequence is 14 residues long. The CDR3 coding sequence is TGTGCCAGCTCACCCCTGGACGACTCCTACGAGCAGTACTTC. Amino acids: CASSPLDDSYEQYF.

Concerning this clonotype: Because the CDR3 is missing its conserved closing phenylalanine or tryptophan, this is likely a read error. The chain has TRBV11-2 and TRBJ2-3; TRBD2 aligns across 7 bases. From germline, CDR1 is SGHAT and CDR2 FQNNGV. J gave up 6 bases and V 6 bases, and 12 bases lay outside the gene matches. CDR3 length: 15 amino acids. The CDR3 protein is CASSPRAGAADTQYL. DNA of the CDR3: TGTGCCAGCAGTCCACGGGCGGGAGCTGCTGATACGCAGTATCTT.

In this sample, this clonotype turned up many times. The chain carries TRBV24-1 and TRBJ2-1, with 7 positions matching TRBD1. Germline assignment: CDR1 KGHDR and CDR2 SFDVKD. Unmatched junction bases numbered 10, after V lost 9 bases and J lost 9 bases. The CDR3 loop spans 13 amino acids. The CDR3 sequence: CATERQGLAEQFF. The CDR3 DNA sequence: TGTGCCACCGAAAGACAGGGTTTAGCTGAGCAGTTCTTC.

Points on this clonotype: A read error may be the cause here, since a much bigger clone is one base away. This chain connects TRBV12-3 or TRBV12-4 to TRBJ2-3; D gene unclear. The CDR3 covers 11 residues. The ends were cut back, 10 bases at V and 6 bases at J, with 11 bases in the middle. The CDR3 DNA reads as TGTGCCAACACTTTCCATGATACGCAGTATTTT. Translation gives CANTFHDTQYF.

This clonotype was seen many times. The missing conserved phenylalanine or tryptophan at the end of this CDR3 makes a read error likely. Because the CDR3's place on the DNA is in doubt, the DNA is left out and the CDR3 is given as listed by TCRdb. V is TRBV7-9 and J is TRBJ2-1; the listed D gene, TRBD2, was not tested against the DNA. Germline CDR1 reads SEHNR; CDR2 reads FQNEAQ (reference sequence). The CDR3 has 13 residues if both end residues are counted. CDR3 protein: CASSLEDGRARRL.

Written as DNA, the CDR3 is TGTGCCAGCAGCTCCCTGACGGCAGAGGAGCTGTTTTTT. It specifies CASSSLTAEELFF. This chain connects TRBV11-2 to TRBJ2-2; D not resolved. Per the germline V gene, CDR1 is SGHAT and CDR2 is FQNNGV. The CDR3 loop spans 13 amino acids. The V end lost 4 bases, the J end lost 10 bases, and 13 bases lay between the germline ends.

This clonotype is a singleton in its sample. A junction boundary mismatches the germline segment, possibly from a read error. This chain connects TRBV11-2 to TRBJ1-6; 9 nucleotides line up with TRBD1. The germline V gene has CDR1 SGHAT and CDR2 FQNNGV. The CDR3 covers 16 residues. The CDR3 region is CASSLGDRGSNSPLHF. The CDR3 coding sequence is TGTGCCAGCAGCTTAGGTGACAGGGGGAGTAATTCACCCCTCCATTTT.

Details on this clonotype: A single base separates this from a much larger clone, so it may be a read error. The CDR3 DNA reads TGCGCCAGCAGCCAAGTAGGGGGGGTCGGAATTGGCTACTCCTTC. It specifies CASSQVGGVGIGYSF. The chain couples TRBV4-1 to TRBJ1-2; TRBD1 might be the D (6 bases). This CDR3 region has 15 residues. CDR1 is MGHRA and CDR2 is YSYEKL in the germline V gene.

On this clonotype: Germline and junction disagree at one end, which may indicate a read error. The chain couples TRBV12-3 or TRBV12-4 to TRBJ2-7; D unclear. The CDR3 runs to 13 residues. Here the CDR3 reads CASSFGEYYEQYF. CDR3 DNA sequence: TGCGCCAGCAGTTTCGGCGAGTACTACGAGCAGTACTTC.

About this clonotype itself: A read error is likely, as this CDR3 ends without the conserved phenylalanine or tryptophan. V is TRBV6-9 and J is TRBJ1-1; 8 bases align to TRBD1. V lost 5 bases, J lost 5 bases, and 13 bases stayed unmatched. Germline lookup yields CDR1 MNHGY and CDR2 SVAAGI. This CDR3 has 16 amino acids. The CDR3 DNA reads as TGTGCCAGCAGTACCCCGGGACAGGAGAAGTGGACTGAAGCTTTCTAT. It translates to CASSTPGQEKWTEAFY.

This clonotype was detected once. It is likely a read error, because the conserved phenylalanine at the end of the CDR3 is missing. The CDR3: CVSSLGTAEAFV. The CDR3 bases are TGTGTCAGCAGTCTAGGGACGGCTGAAGCTTTCGTT. The chain links TRBV12-3 or TRBV12-4 to TRBJ1-1, with a possible D match to TRBD1 (5 bases). The CDR3 totals 12 residues.

This clonotype was observed a handful of times. With a much larger clone just one base away, this may be a read error. The V call is TRBV20-1, the J call TRBJ2-1; TRBD2 aligns across 9 bases. The CDR3 spans 14 residues. Germline CDR1 reads DFQATT; CDR2 reads SNEGSKA (reference sequence). The V and J ends lost 5 bases and 8 bases, in that order; junction bases with no gene match: 10. The CDR3 here is CSAGSVLAGDEQFF. CDR3 in DNA: TGCAGTGCTGGATCGGTCTTAGCGGGAGATGAGCAGTTCTTC.

This clonotype was seen a few times. CDR3 loop: CASSRVWDYRYEQYF. CDR3 in DNA: TGCGCCAGCAGCCGAGTATGGGACTATCGTTATGAGCAGTACTTC. The chain carries TRBV4-1 and TRBJ2-7; 7 bases match TRBD2. Trimming cost V 4 bases and J 7 bases; bases outside gene matches: 13. This CDR3 has 15 amino acids. CDR1 MGHRA and CDR2 YSYEKL come from the germline V gene.

A note on this clonotype: The junction differs from germline at one of its ends, possibly a read error. This chain uses TRBV4-3 with TRBJ2-3; D possibly corresponds to TRBD1 (5 bases). Germline V gene lookup returns CDR1 LGHNA and CDR2 YSLEER. The CDR3 has 14 residues. The CDR3 DNA sequence: TGCGCCAGCAGCCAAGGTCAGGGCACAGATATGCAGTATTTT. Protein product: CASSQGQGTDMQYF.

In the case of this clonotype: A read error is possible here, since a much larger clone lies one base away. The V call is TRBV5-6, the J call TRBJ2-3; D is perhaps TRBD2 (5 bases). The CDR3 has 14 amino acids. V was trimmed by 1 base and J by 3 bases, leaving 9 bases between them. Per the germline V gene, CDR1 is SGHDT and CDR2 is YYEEEE. The CDR3 protein is CASSLRVATDTQYF. The CDR3 coding sequence is TGTGCCAGCAGCTTGAGGGTAGCGACAGATACGCAGTATTTT.

The chain carries TRBV20-1 and TRBJ2-3, with D unresolved. This CDR3 is built from 14 residues. Looked up from germline, CDR1 is DFQATT and CDR2 is SNEGSKA (reference sequence). The V end lost 8 bases, the J end lost 3 bases, and 18 bases lay between the germline ends. CDR3 sequence: CSTIETARTDTQYF. DNA for the CDR3: TGCAGTACTATCGAGACGGCGAGGACAGATACGCAGTATTTT.

There are a few counts of this clonotype. Given a much more abundant clone one base away, this may be a read error. The chain employs TRBV20-1 and TRBJ1-2; D perhaps matches TRBD1 (6 bases). Trimming left V 6 bases short and J 1 base short, with 15 bases between. This CDR3 spans 14 amino acids. Looked up from germline, CDR1 is DFQATT and CDR2 is SNEGSKA (reference sequence). CDR3 sequence reads: CSANTPQGNYGYTF. The CDR3, as DNA: TGCAGTGCAAATACGCCACAGGGTAACTATGGCTACACCTTC.

This clonotype was detected a few times. This may arise from a read error, as a much more abundant clone is one base away. The chain is built from TRBV12-3 or TRBV12-4 and TRBJ2-3; D call uncertain. The CDR3 contains 14 residues. Deletions cut 1 base from V and 5 bases from J, with 10 bases between. CDR3: CASSLGPGEDTQYF. As DNA, the CDR3 is TGTGCCAGCAGTTTAGGTCCTGGTGAAGATACGCAGTATTTT.